The clone carrying this T cell receptor beta chain was counted only a few times. The sample originates from a study of PD-1 and CTLA-4 blockade in melanoma. Trimming cost V 3 bases and J 7 bases; bases outside gene matches: 12. The CDR3 runs to 16 residues. Germline assignment: CDR1 GTSNPN and CDR2 SVGIG (reference sequence). Profiling relied on immunoSEQ multiplex PCR, and the TCRdb table lists in-frame clones only, not all of them. The sample includes 30,000 or so clones, 80% to 95% of them seen just once. Sequenced here: CD8+ T cells from peripheral blood, sampled from a patient given anti-PD-1 treatment. This receptor was obtained from a human donor with melanoma. The J gene is TRBJ1-5, the V gene TRBV30; the match to TRBD1 covers 10 bases. CDR3 amino acids: CAWSETGTGVRQPQHF. CDR3 nucleotides: TGTGCCTGGAGCGAAACCGGGACAGGGGTTCGACAGCCCCAGCATTTT.